This TCR beta chain was captured by sequencing in a study of monozygotic twins with inflammatory bowel disease. Each CDR3 protein gets one entry in TCRdb, which reprocessed the 5' RACE reads and gives no DNA. The sample's table shows approximately 150,000 distinct CDR3 sequences. Sequencing used blood. The TCR was taken from a human donor with ulcerative colitis or Crohn's disease, or a healthy co-twin of an affected twin (not recorded which).

The CDR3 spells CASSLLGVYTEAFF. This sequence joins TRBV5-6 and TRBJ1-1; the TCRdb call, TRBD1, lacks DNA for checking. Germline V CDR1 and CDR2: SGHDT, YYEEEE. The CDR3 covers 14 residues.